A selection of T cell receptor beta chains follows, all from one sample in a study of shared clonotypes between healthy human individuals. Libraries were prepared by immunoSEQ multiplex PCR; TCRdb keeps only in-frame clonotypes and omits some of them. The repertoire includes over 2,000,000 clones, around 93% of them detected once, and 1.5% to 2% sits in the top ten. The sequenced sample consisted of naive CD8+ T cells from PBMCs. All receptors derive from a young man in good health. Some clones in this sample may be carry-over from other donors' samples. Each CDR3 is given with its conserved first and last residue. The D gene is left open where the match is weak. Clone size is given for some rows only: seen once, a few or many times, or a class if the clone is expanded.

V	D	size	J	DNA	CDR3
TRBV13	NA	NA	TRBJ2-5	TGTGCCAGCAGCCCGCGGACAGTCCAAGAGACCCAGTACTTC	CASSPRTVQETQYF
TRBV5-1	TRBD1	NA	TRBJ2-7	TGCGCCAGCAGCCCCCGGGACAGGGGTATGTACGAGCAGTACTTC	CASSPRDRGMYEQYF
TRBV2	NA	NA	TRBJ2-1	TGTGCCAGCAGTGATTCCACTCGGTTCAGAAGCAATGAGCAGTTCTTC	CASSDSTRFRSNEQFF
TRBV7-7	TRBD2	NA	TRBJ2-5	TGTGCCAGCAGCCCACGGACTAGCGGGAGCAGGGAGACCCAGTACTTC	CASSPRTSGSRETQYF
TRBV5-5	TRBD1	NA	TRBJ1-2	TGTGCCAGCAGCTTGGCAGGGGGCGCGGACTATGGCTACACCTTC	CASSLAGGADYGYTF
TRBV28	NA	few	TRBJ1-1	TGTGCCAGCACTCTCCTGGCGGGGGCGTCTGGGACTGAAGCTTTCTTT	CASTLLAGASGTEAFF
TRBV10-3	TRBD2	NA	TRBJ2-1	TGTGCCATCAGTGTGTTAGATCTAGCGGGAGGGCCCAATGAGCAGTTCTTC	CAISVLDLAGGPNEQFF
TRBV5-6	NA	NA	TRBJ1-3	TGTGCCAGCAGCTTCAAAACAGGGATGGCTGGAAACACCATATATTTT	CASSFKTGMAGNTIYF
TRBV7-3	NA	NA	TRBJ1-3	TGTGCCAGCAGCTCCAACGGGGGCGTCGGAAACACCATATATTTT	CASSSNGGVGNTIYF
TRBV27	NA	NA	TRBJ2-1	TGTGCCAGCAGTTTCATTCTGGCACGGGGACCGGAGAATGAGCAGTTCTTC	CASSFILARGPENEQFF